The source of this T cell receptor (beta chain) is a study of PD-1 blockade in classical Hodgkin lymphoma. Sequencing was performed with immunoSEQ multiplex PCR; in TCRdb, only in-frame clones are kept and a portion is missing. The table has around 36,000 clones, about 90% seen once. Every patient was affected by relapse after autologous stem cell transplantation, while exposure to brentuximab vedotin was not uniform. This clone was recorded once. This clonotype was obtained from a human donor with classical Hodgkin lymphoma. Specimen: peripheral blood mononuclear cells (PBMCs), collected at baseline.

CDR3 nucleotides: TGCGCCAGCAGACTCGGCGCGCCTACTAATGAAAAACTGTTTTTT. This codes for CASRLGAPTNEKLFF. This chain connects TRBV5-1 to TRBJ1-4; no definite D call. This CDR3 region has 15 residues. Deletions cut 5 bases from V and 2 bases from J, with 13 bases between. Looked up from germline, CDR1 is SGHRS and CDR2 is YFSETQ.